These T cell receptor beta chains were read from a single sample in a study of cytotoxic CD8 clonotypes in ibrutinib-treated CLL. Clones were read by immunoSEQ multiplex PCR, and TCRdb kept only the in-frame ones, dropping some. The table has around 130,000 clones, around 84% seen once. The source was PBMCs, collected after 24 months of ibrutinib treatment. The receptor set was obtained from a human donor with chronic lymphocytic leukemia. Each CDR3 is given with its conserved first and last residue. D genes are given only for firm matches. Not all rows give a size; the values are once, few, many and, for expanded clones, a class.

J gene	clone size	V gene	CDR3 length	D gene	CDR3 protein	CDR3 DNA
TRBJ1-4	.	TRBV5-1	14	TRBD1	CASSSQGGNEKLFF	TGCGCCAGCAGCTCACAGGGGGGAAACGAAAAACTGTTTTTT
TRBJ1-6	.	TRBV5-1	16	.	CASSLLSGTANSPLHF	TGCGCCAGCAGCTTGCTTAGTGGGACGGCGAATTCACCCCTCCACTTT
TRBJ1-6	.	TRBV5-1	18	.	CASSYLQGRNSYNSPLHF	TGCGCCAGCAGCTACCTACAGGGTAGAAACTCCTATAATTCACCCCTCCACTTT
TRBJ2-4	few	TRBV6-6	15	TRBD1	CASSYLAGGTSAKYF	TGTGCCAGCAGTTATTTAGCAGGGGGCACCTCAGCGAAGTACTTC
TRBJ2-1	few	TRBV7-2	17	TRBD2	CASRDPRRGAGYNEQFF	TGTGCCAGCAGAGATCCACGGCGGGGGGCCGGGTACAATGAGCAGTTCTTC
TRBJ1-2	.	TRBV5-1	15	TRBD1	CASSPGRGQHYGYTF	TGCGCCAGCAGCCCCGGTAGGGGACAGCACTATGGCTACACCTTC
TRBJ1-6	.	TRBV19	16	.	CASSIEGADYNSPLHF	TGTGCCAGTAGTATTGAAGGGGCGGACTATAATTCACCCCTCCACTTT
TRBJ1-2	.	TRBV27	13	.	CASSFGQNYGYTF	TGTGCCAGCAGTTTCGGGCAGAACTATGGCTACACCTTC
TRBJ2-2	.	TRBV19	14	.	CASSIQDNTGELFF	TGTGCCAGTAGTATACAGGATAACACCGGGGAGCTGTTTTTT
TRBJ2-7	.	TRBV7-9	12	.	CASSPSVSEQYF	TGTGCCAGCAGCCCCTCAGTGAGCGAGCAGTACTTC
TRBJ2-1	few	TRBV12-5	18	.	CASGLDPGAYTSYNEQFF	TGTGCTAGTGGTTTGGATCCGGGGGCCTACACCTCCTACAATGAGCAGTTCTTC
TRBJ1-2	.	TRBV11-2	14	.	CASSLELPKSGYTF	TGTGCCAGCAGCTTAGAGCTGCCGAAGAGCGGCTACACCTTC
TRBJ2-2	.	TRBV5-1	16	TRBD2	CASSPPSGLNTGELFF	TGCGCCAGCAGCCCTCCTAGCGGACTGAACACCGGGGAGCTGTTTTTT
TRBJ2-7	.	TRBV30	16	.	CAWSLAGTGLSYEQYF	TGTGCCTGGAGTTTAGCCGGGACTGGGCTCTCTTACGAGCAGTACTTC
TRBJ1-6	.	TRBV6-5	14	.	CASVKGRTNSPLHF	TGTGCCAGCGTCAAGGGGAGAACGAATTCACCCCTCCACTTT
TRBJ2-2	.	TRBV10-3	19	TRBD1	CAISELNPGQGPNTGELFF	TGTGCCATCAGTGAGTTAAACCCGGGACAGGGACCGAACACCGGGGAGCTGTTTTTT
TRBJ1-4	.	TRBV29-1	15	.	CSVQEGPPHREKLFF	TGCAGCGTTCAAGAGGGGCCCCCCCACCGGGAAAAACTGTTTTTT
TRBJ1-6	.	TRBV4-3	14	.	CASSQDGRDSPLHF	TGCGCCAGCAGCCAAGATGGCCGGGACTCACCCCTCCACTTT
TRBJ2-1	.	TRBV27	16	TRBD1	CASSPRTGTGVDEQFF	TGTGCCAGCAGTCCCAGAACCGGGACAGGGGTCGATGAGCAGTTCTTC
TRBJ2-7	.	TRBV6-5	14	TRBD2	CASSYGGGSYEQYF	TGTGCCAGCAGTTACGGCGGGGGGTCCTACGAGCAGTACTTC
TRBJ1-3	.	TRBV6-4	15	TRBD1	CASSSPTGSGNTIYF	TGTGCCAGCAGTTCCCCGACAGGGTCTGGAAACACCATATATTTT
TRBJ1-2	.	TRBV20-1	11	.	CSASRGNGYTF	TGCAGTGCTAGCAGGGGAAACGGCTACACCTTC
TRBJ2-1	.	TRBV18	13	.	CASSPELNNEQFF	TGTGCCAGCTCACCAGAACTAAACAATGAGCAGTTCTTC
TRBJ2-7	.	TRBV5-1	14	.	CASSLGGSVNEQYF	TGCGCCAGCTCCCTGGGGGGTAGCGTAAACGAGCAGTACTTC
TRBJ2-5	.	TRBV5-4	14	.	CASSPGTLQETQYF	TGTGCCAGCAGCCCTGGGACACTTCAAGAGACCCAGTACTTC
TRBJ1-5	.	TRBV5-1	15	TRBD1	CASSVSGTGAQPQHF	TGCGCCAGCAGCGTGTCCGGGACAGGGGCTCAGCCCCAGCATTTT
TRBJ1-2	.	TRBV27	14	.	CASSLTGLTDGYTF	TGTGCCAGCAGTTTGACAGGACTCACGGATGGCTACACCTTC
TRBJ1-5	.	TRBV7-2	15	.	CASSLGGQGHQPQHF	TGTGCCAGCAGCCTTGGAGGGCAGGGGCATCAGCCCCAGCATTTT
TRBJ1-1	.	TRBV7-2	15	.	CASSPETNAYTEAFF	TGTGCCAGCAGCCCCGAGACTAATGCCTACACTGAAGCTTTCTTT
TRBJ1-1	.	TRBV19	12	.	CASSIVRGTTFF	TGTGCCAGTAGTATAGTGCGGGGGACGACTTTCTTT
TRBJ2-1	.	TRBV28	14	.	CASSRDYRDNEQFF	TGTGCCAGCAGTCGCGACTACAGGGACAATGAGCAGTTCTTC
TRBJ2-5	.	TRBV2	17	TRBD1	CASSEGMADRALGTQYF	TGTGCCAGCAGTGAGGGGATGGCCGACAGGGCTTTAGGGACCCAGTACTTC
TRBJ1-3	.	TRBV28	12	.	CASSSFGNTIYF	TGTGCCAGCAGTTCCTTCGGAAACACCATATATTTT
TRBJ2-7	.	TRBV14	16	.	CASSQLPGKSSYEQYF	TGTGCCAGCAGCCAACTCCCGGGAAAGAGCTCCTACGAGCAGTACTTC
TRBJ1-1	.	TRBV7-8	14	.	CASRRRGGSTEAFF	TGTGCCAGCAGAAGACGGGGGGGGAGCACTGAAGCTTTCTTT
TRBJ2-7	once	TRBV5-4	15	TRBD1	CASTPAGTASYEQYF	TGTGCCAGCACCCCCGCCGGGACAGCCTCCTACGAGCAGTACTTC
TRBJ2-5	.	TRBV7-9	12	.	CASSQNQETQYF	TGTGCCAGCAGCCAAAACCAAGAGACCCAGTACTTC
TRBJ2-4	.	TRBV7-2	13	.	CASSRLAKNIQYF	TGTGCCAGCAGCCGACTAGCCAAAAACATTCAGTACTTC
TRBJ2-7	.	TRBV11-3	15	.	CASSPHGASSYEQYF	TGTGCCAGCAGCCCCCATGGCGCGAGCTCCTACGAGCAGTACTTC
TRBJ2-3	.	TRBV6-6	16	.	CASSDRNYDGTDTQYF	TGTGCCAGCAGCGACAGAAATTATGACGGGACAGATACGCAGTATTTT
TRBJ1-1	.	TRBV9	15	.	CASSVEGQGNTEAFF	TGTGCCAGCAGCGTAGAGGGCCAGGGTAACACTGAAGCTTTCTTT
TRBJ1-2	.	TRBV4-3	17	TRBD1	CASSQETARTGVSGYTF	TGCGCCAGCAGCCAAGAAACAGCGCGGACAGGGGTATCAGGCTACACCTTC
TRBJ2-5	.	TRBV9	15	TRBD2	CASSDQRGGSETQYF	TGTGCCAGCAGCGATCAGCGGGGGGGCTCGGAGACCCAGTACTTC
TRBJ1-1	.	TRBV19	13	TRBD1	CASTTGTGAEAFF	TGTGCCAGTACGACCGGGACAGGGGCTGAAGCTTTCTTT
TRBJ2-7	.	TRBV6-5	15	TRBD2	CASSPRRTAGYEQYF	TGTGCCAGCAGTCCCCGCCGCACAGCGGGGTACGAGCAGTACTTC
TRBJ1-5	.	TRBV6-5	14	TRBD1	CASRRGLEDQPQHF	TGTGCCAGCCGTAGGGGGCTTGAGGATCAGCCCCAGCATTTT